The clone carrying this TCR beta chain was recorded once. Its specificity is not known. CDR3 length: 13 residues. From germline, CDR1 is MNHEY and CDR2 SVGAGI. J gave up 4 bases and V 8 bases, and 6 bases lay outside the gene matches. The data derive from a study of cytomegalovirus exposure and HLA in healthy donors. Broader study findings: Reports indicated that the classifier achieved high specificity and sensitivity in diagnosing cytomegalovirus status. Among TCR sequences, most were rare, though some public TCRs appeared in many donors.

Profiled with immunoSEQ multiplex PCR; TCRdb holds only in-frame clones, not every one. The sample records tens of thousands of clones, approximately 90% being singletons. This clonotype was obtained from a woman aged 18 to 35 in good health and CMV-seropositive. The genes are TRBV6-5 and TRBJ1-1; 8 bases match TRBD1. The sequenced sample consisted of PBMCs. The DNA of the CDR3 is TGTGCCAGCTCAGGGGGCGCTTTCACTGAAGCTTTCTTT. This encodes CASSGGAFTEAFF.